This T cell receptor (beta chain) was observed in a study of CD8 T cells in Susac syndrome. The CDR3 totals 12 residues. Germline CDR1 and CDR2: DFQATT and SNEGSKA (reference sequence). The germline V and J ends were trimmed by 5 bases and 2 bases, with 9 bases remaining between them. In this sample, this clonotype turned up a few times. Random hexamers were used to reverse transcribe roughly 0.45 to 1 ug of RNA. TCRdb redid the calling of the immunoSEQ multiplex PCR reads with MiXCR, one entry per CDR3 protein. The data contain 150,000 to 200,000 distinct CDR3 sequences, roughly 95% of them singletons.

The sequenced material came from CD4+ T cells from PBMCs. The chain has TRBV20-1 and TRBJ2-5, with D maybe TRBD2 (6 bases). The source is a human donor in good health. The CDR3 protein is CSAGTSQETQYF. The CDR3, as DNA: TGCAGTGCTGGGACTTCTCAAGAGACCCAGTACTTC.